The 29 T cell receptor beta chains given below trace back to one sample, sequenced in a study of response to subunit inactivated influenza vaccine. From the RT-PCR reads, TCRdb called clonotypes with MiXCR, one entry per CDR3 protein. In the table there are some 570,000 distinct CDR3 sequences, roughly 10% of which are singletons. These data also featured in a second study, about T cells expressing NK-cell markers. As reported in that work: Beta-chain TCR cDNA was generated via 5'RACE template switching with UMIs.

The input for sequencing was PBMCs from blood, taken on the day of vaccination. The receptors derive from a man in his forties or fifties who received an inactivated influenza vaccine.

This clonotype was observed a handful of times. The chain has TRBV30 and TRBJ2-1; D remains ambiguous. CDR1 is GTSNPN, CDR2 SVGIG, per germline (reference sequence). Between the trimmed V and J ends, which lost 1 base and 4 bases, there was a span of 14 bases. CDR3 size: 15 residues. The CDR3 reads CAWSARGGHYNEQFF. The DNA for the CDR3 is TGTGCCTGGAGTGCCCGAGGCGGCCATTACAATGAGCAGTTCTTC.

V usage is TRBV7-2 and J usage is TRBJ1-4, with D perhaps matching TRBD1 (5 bases). Trimming left V 0 bases short and J 5 bases short, with 10 bases between. The CDR3 totals 15 residues. Germline V gene data show CDR1 as SGHTA and CDR2 as FQGNSA. For the CDR3, the DNA is TGTGCCAGCAGCTTAGCCGGAGGGGTAAATGAAAAACTGTTTTTT. Translation: CASSLAGGVNEKLFF.

V usage is TRBV5-1 and J usage is TRBJ1-4, with 8 positions matching TRBD1. CDR3 length equals 13 residues. The germline V gene has CDR1 SGHRS and CDR2 YFSETQ. V was clipped by 4 bases and J by 7 bases; unmatched bases: 3. CDR3 sequence: CASSMDRVEKLFF. The CDR3 DNA follows: TGCGCCAGCAGCATGGACAGGGTTGAAAAACTGTTTTTT.

This clonotype was detected many times. The chain recombines TRBV7-2 with TRBJ2-3; TRBD1 is a possible D gene (5 bases). With 3 bases removed from V and 1 base from J, the gap between germline ends came to 5 bases. Germline assignment: CDR1 SGHTA and CDR2 FQGNSA. This CDR3 contains 13 residues. The CDR3, as DNA: TGTGCCAGCAGCTTCAGGGGCACAGATACGCAGTATTTT. Its translation is CASSFRGTDTQYF.

This clonotype turned up a few times. This chain uses TRBV7-3 with TRBJ1-1; D ambiguous. Germline-derived CDR1 and CDR2 are SGHTA and FQGTGA. The CDR3 spans 13 residues. Trimming stripped 3 bases from V and 7 bases from J, with 12 bases between. The CDR3 here is CASSLPGLHEAFF. The CDR3 DNA is TGTGCCAGCAGCTTGCCGGGCCTTCATGAAGCTTTCTTT.

The chain carries TRBV5-1 and TRBJ1-6; D is ambiguous. This CDR3 spans 15 amino acids. V lost 4 bases to trimming and J lost 7 bases, with 15 bases between them. Germline-derived CDR1 and CDR2 are SGHRS and YFSETQ. The CDR3, as DNA: TGCGCCAGCAGCACCTCCGGCGGCCGGAATTCACCCCTCCACTTT. Amino acid sequence: CASSTSGGRNSPLHF.

This clonotype has a handful of counts. The rearrangement joins TRBV20-1 to TRBJ2-1; tentatively, D is TRBD2 (5 bases). V lost 5 bases to trimming and J lost 2 bases, with 13 bases between them. The CDR3 contains 14 residues. Germline CDR1 reads DFQATT; CDR2 reads SNEGSKA (reference sequence). In DNA form, the CDR3 reads TGCAGTGCTCCGAGCGGTGTTACCTACAATGAGCAGTTCTTC. The encoded protein is CSAPSGVTYNEQFF.

The V gene is TRBV7-6, the J gene TRBJ1-1, with D uncertain. CDR1 and CDR2 (germline): SGHVS, FNYEAQ. The CDR3 is made up of 15 amino acids. V lost 2 bases, J lost 0 bases, and 10 bases lay in between. Here the CDR3 reads CASSLRSGVNTEAFF. DNA of the CDR3: TGTGCCAGCAGCTTACGGTCGGGAGTGAACACTGAAGCTTTCTTT.

This clonotype was counted ten times or more. The rearrangement joins TRBV6-2 or TRBV6-3 to TRBJ2-3; D ambiguous. Looked up from germline, CDR1 is MNHEY and CDR2 is SVGEGT. V was cut by 4 bases and J by 4 bases, with 6 bases left in between. The CDR3 extends over 12 amino acids. The CDR3 nucleotides read TGTGCCAGCAGTTGGGGTGCAGATACGCAGTATTTT. It is translated as CASSWGADTQYF.

In its sample, this clonotype was seen many times. The chain has TRBV29-1 and TRBJ1-5; D not certain. CDR3 size: 13 residues. CDR1 and CDR2 from the germline V gene are SQVTM and ANQGSEA. V dropped 5 bases and J dropped 0 bases, with 8 bases sitting between them. The CDR3 spells CSVQENSNQPQHF. CDR3 in DNA: TGCAGCGTTCAGGAGAATAGCAATCAGCCCCAGCATTTT.

This sequence joins TRBV5-1 and TRBJ1-1, with a tentative D call TRBD1 (5 bases). V dropped 0 bases and J dropped 0 bases, with 12 bases sitting between them. The germline gives CDR1 SGHRS, CDR2 YFSETQ. The CDR3 loop spans 16 amino acids. For the CDR3, the DNA is TGCGCCAGCAGCTTGGCCTGGACAACCGTGAACACTGAAGCTTTCTTT. It encodes CASSLAWTTVNTEAFF.

This clonotype showed up many times. V is TRBV7-9 and J is TRBJ1-1; D unresolved. The CDR3 loop spans 13 amino acids. The V end lost 2 bases, the J end lost 3 bases, and 7 bases lay between the germline ends. Germline CDR1 reads SEHNR; CDR2 reads FQNEAQ (reference sequence). The chain's CDR3 is CASSLLLDTEAFF. The DNA for the CDR3 is TGTGCCAGCAGCTTACTGTTGGACACTGAAGCTTTCTTT.

The rearrangement uses TRBV7-2 and TRBJ2-3; 7 bases line up with TRBD1. Unmatched junction bases numbered 7, after V lost 2 bases and J lost 2 bases. CDR1 is SGHTA, CDR2 FQGNSA, per germline. CDR3 size: 16 residues. The DNA for the CDR3 is TGTGCCAGCAGCTTAATGACAGGGCATGTCACAGATACGCAGTATTTT. Amino acid sequence: CASSLMTGHVTDTQYF.

The CDR3: CASGKGVGDIQYF. Written as DNA, the CDR3 is TGCGCCAGCGGAAAGGGGGTGGGTGACATTCAGTACTTC. The rearrangement joins TRBV5-1 to TRBJ2-4, with D possibly TRBD1 on 6 matching bases. The CDR3 totals 13 residues. V was cut by 7 bases and J by 8 bases, with 16 bases left in between. Germline CDR1 reads SGHRS; CDR2 reads YFSETQ.

This clonotype turned up a few times. CDR3 protein: CASGPSGRVEQYF. CDR3 bases: TGCGCCAGCGGACCTAGCGGGAGGGTCGAGCAGTACTTC. The chain recombines TRBV5-1 with TRBJ2-7; the match to TRBD2 covers 12 bases. The length of the CDR3 is 13 residues. Trimming at V came to 7 bases and at J to 6 bases, leaving 5 bases not matched to a gene. Germline V gives CDR1 SGHRS, CDR2 YFSETQ.

V is TRBV3-1 and J is TRBJ2-3; 9 nucleotides match TRBD1. The trim removed 5 bases at V and 3 bases at J, leaving 12 bases unmatched. The germline CDR1 and CDR2 sequences are LGHDT and YNNKEL (reference sequence). The CDR3 is 17 amino acids. CDR3 in amino acids: CASSSRLQGALTDTQYF. Here the CDR3 DNA reads TGTGCCAGCAGCAGCAGATTACAGGGGGCGTTGACAGATACGCAGTATTTT.

In DNA form, the CDR3 reads TGCAGTGCTAGGTCACAGGGGGGCTCCTACGAGCAGTACTTC. This codes for CSARSQGGSYEQYF. This chain joins TRBV20-1 and TRBJ2-7; 8 bases line up with TRBD1. The CDR3 runs to 14 residues. The germline CDR1 and CDR2 sequences are DFQATT and SNEGSKA (reference sequence). The trim removed 3 bases at V and 0 bases at J, leaving 4 bases unmatched.

The rearrangement joins TRBV18 to TRBJ2-7; D is possibly TRBD1 or TRBD2 (7 bases each). The germline V gene has CDR1 KGHSH and CDR2 LQKENI. Trimming pared 2 bases from V and 3 bases from J, leaving 14 bases between. This CDR3 is built from 15 residues. CDR3 region: CASSPGEGQNYEQYF. The CDR3 nucleotides are TGTGCCAGCTCACCAGGGGAGGGACAGAACTACGAGCAGTACTTC.

This clonotype has ten or more counts. This chain uses TRBV7-2 with TRBJ2-5; D is unresolved. Trimming removed 3 bases at V and 4 bases at J, with 9 bases between. CDR1 and CDR2 (germline): SGHTA, FQGNSA. This CDR3 has 13 amino acids. Here the CDR3 reads CASSLNRRETQYF. The CDR3 region has the DNA TGTGCCAGCAGCTTGAACAGACGAGAGACCCAGTACTTC.

This clonotype was observed at least ten times. V and J are TRBV12-3 or TRBV12-4 and TRBJ2-1; the match to TRBD1 covers 7 bases. V lost 7 bases, J lost 7 bases, and 4 bases stayed unmatched. The CDR3 extends over 12 amino acids. CDR3 DNA: TGTGCCAGCACCAGACAGGGAAATGAGCAGTTCTTC. As protein: CASTRQGNEQFF.

This clonotype showed up many times. This chain uses TRBV4-3 with TRBJ2-3; D is uncertain. The CDR3 is made up of 16 amino acids. Trimming took 0 bases from V and 0 from J, leaving 10 bases between them. Per germline, CDR1 LGHNA and CDR2 YSLEER. The CDR3 protein is CASSQDDTPSTDTQYF. CDR3 DNA sequence: TGCGCCAGCAGCCAAGATGACACACCCAGCACAGATACGCAGTATTTT.

The chain links TRBV7-9 to TRBJ1-2; D is perhaps TRBD1 (5 bases). CDR1 SEHNR and CDR2 FQNEAQ come from the germline V gene (reference sequence). The CDR3 is made up of 14 amino acids. Trimming removed 6 bases at V and 7 bases at J, with 18 bases between. This CDR3 is CASSHLGEGGGYTF. The CDR3 nucleotides read TGTGCCAGCAGTCACTTGGGGGAGGGAGGTGGCTACACCTTC.

The CDR3 here is CASSETPGPLGEQYF. CDR3 nucleotides: TGTGCCAGCAGTGAAACGCCCGGCCCACTGGGGGAGCAGTACTTC. The V call is TRBV2, the J call TRBJ2-7; D unclear. V was pared by 2 bases and J by 7 bases, with 18 bases between. The CDR3 spans 15 residues. Germline CDR1 SNHLY, CDR2 FYNNEI.

This clonotype turned up a few times. The V and J genes are TRBV4-2 and TRBJ2-7, with TRBD1 as a possible D gene (5 bases). Deletions cut 6 bases from V and 3 bases from J, with 15 bases between. CDR1 and CDR2 (germline): LGHNA, YNFKEQ. This CDR3 region has 14 residues. DNA for the CDR3: TGTGCCAGCAGACAGGAAATTGGCATCTACGAGCAGTACTTC. This gives the protein CASRQEIGIYEQYF.

This clonotype was detected ten times or more. The rearrangement links TRBV3-1 to TRBJ1-1, with 7 bases fitting TRBD1. This CDR3 spans 13 amino acids. Trimming cost V 1 base and J 4 bases; bases outside gene matches: 0. Germline V gene lookup returns CDR1 LGHDT and CDR2 YNNKEL (reference sequence). CDR3 nucleotides: TGTGCCAGCAGCCAAGCAGGGGGCACTGAAGCTTTCTTT. Amino acid sequence: CASSQAGGTEAFF.

This clonotype came up a few times. The chain uses TRBV12-3 or TRBV12-4 and TRBJ2-1; D is undetermined. The length of the CDR3 is 14 residues. Deletions cut 3 bases from V and 3 bases from J, with 9 bases between. CDR3 region: CASSFASGYNEQFF. For the CDR3, the DNA is TGTGCCAGCAGTTTCGCGTCAGGCTACAATGAGCAGTTCTTC.

This clonotype has more than one count but fewer than ten. This chain links TRBV7-9 with TRBJ2-1, with D unresolved. The V and J ends lost 7 bases and 6 bases respectively, with 13 bases between them. CDR1 and CDR2 from the germline V gene are SEHNR and FQNEAQ (reference sequence). The CDR3 has 13 residues. The CDR3 nucleotides are TGTGCCAGCACGGTGGCGCAGTTCAATGAGCAGTTCTTC. Its protein product is CASTVAQFNEQFF.

This clonotype was seen repeatedly, ten times or more. V and J are TRBV29-1 and TRBJ2-1; 8 bases fit TRBD2. Trimming took 4 bases from V and 6 from J; bases not matched to a gene: 8. Germline values: CDR1 SQVTM, CDR2 ANQGSEA. The length of the CDR3 is 14 residues. CDR3 in amino acids: CSVGLTSGRNEQFF. The CDR3 DNA is TGCAGCGTTGGGCTCACTAGCGGTCGCAATGAGCAGTTCTTC.

The chain is built from TRBV12-3 or TRBV12-4 and TRBJ1-5; no definite D call. The CDR3 runs to 14 residues. With 8 bases removed from V and 3 bases from J, the gap between germline ends came to 14 bases. Here the CDR3 reads CASSIALANQPQHF. DNA for the CDR3: TGTGCCAGCTCTATAGCGCTTGCCAATCAGCCCCAGCATTTT.